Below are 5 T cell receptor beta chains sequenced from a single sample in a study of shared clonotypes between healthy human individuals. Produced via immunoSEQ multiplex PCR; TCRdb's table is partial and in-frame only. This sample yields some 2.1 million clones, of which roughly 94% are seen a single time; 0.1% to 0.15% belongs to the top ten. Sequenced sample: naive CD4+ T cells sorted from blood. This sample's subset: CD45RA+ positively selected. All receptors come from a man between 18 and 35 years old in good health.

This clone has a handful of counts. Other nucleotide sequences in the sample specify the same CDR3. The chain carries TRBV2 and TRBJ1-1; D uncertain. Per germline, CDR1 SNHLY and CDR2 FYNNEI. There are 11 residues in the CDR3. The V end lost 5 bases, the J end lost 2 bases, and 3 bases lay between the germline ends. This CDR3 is CASSLNTEAFF. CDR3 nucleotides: TGTGCCAGCAGTCTAAACACTGAAGCTTTCTTT.

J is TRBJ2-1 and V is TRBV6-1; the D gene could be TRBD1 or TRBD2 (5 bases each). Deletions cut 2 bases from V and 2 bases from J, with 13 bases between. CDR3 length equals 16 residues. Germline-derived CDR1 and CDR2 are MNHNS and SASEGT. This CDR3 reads CASSEMRGLTYNEQFF. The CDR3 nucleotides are TGTGCCAGCAGTGAAATGAGGGGCCTTACCTACAATGAGCAGTTCTTC.

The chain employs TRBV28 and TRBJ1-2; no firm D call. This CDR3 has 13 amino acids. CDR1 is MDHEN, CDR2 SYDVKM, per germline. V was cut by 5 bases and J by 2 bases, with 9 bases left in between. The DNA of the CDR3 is TGTGCCAGCAGTCCGGACCCGAACTATGGCTACACCTTC. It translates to CASSPDPNYGYTF.

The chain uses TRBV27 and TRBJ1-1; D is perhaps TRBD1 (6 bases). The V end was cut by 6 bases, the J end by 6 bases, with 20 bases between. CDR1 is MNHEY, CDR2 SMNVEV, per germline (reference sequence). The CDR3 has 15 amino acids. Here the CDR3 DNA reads TGTGCCAGCAGGGGAGGGAAGGGGGGATTCGCTGAAGCTTTCTTT. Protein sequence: CASRGGKGGFAEAFF.

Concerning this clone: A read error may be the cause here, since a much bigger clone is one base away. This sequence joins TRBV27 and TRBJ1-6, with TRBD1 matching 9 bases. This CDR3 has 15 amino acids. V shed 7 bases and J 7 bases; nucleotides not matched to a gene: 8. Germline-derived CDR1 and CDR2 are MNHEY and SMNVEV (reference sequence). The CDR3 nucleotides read TGTGCCAGCACCGGGGACAGGGCCGCCAATTCACCCCTCCACTTT. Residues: CASTGDRAANSPLHF.